This TCR beta chain stems from a study of shared clonotypes between healthy human individuals (dated by TCRdb to between 2020 and 2021). Study-level background: A few men and a couple of women, aged 18 to 49 years, made up the cohort. For each donor, three plates each were used for CD4 naive and CD4 memory, two plates were used for CD8 naive, and one plate was used for CD8 memory. To estimate repertoire size and how much clonotype sharing occurs between individuals, the study deeply sequenced the blood TCR repertoires of 5 or 6 healthy adults. To increase sequencing depth and limit assay-specific biases, TCR repertoire library preparation and sequencing were carried out by different laboratories using diverse techniques. Each donor's leukapheresis produced roughly between about 0.8 and 8.9 billion PBMCs. On the study overall, not on this receptor specifically: Because the study included a small number of donors, the genetic and exposure-history diversity represented was limited. Rarefaction of sorted-subset datasets indicated incomplete sequencing despite the large sequencing depth. Sampling was restricted to blood, and TCR repertoires in tissues likely differ from the TCR repertoires found in blood. When a few donors were compared, the shared fraction of clonotypes was 5% to 6.5% for naive CD4, roughly 3.4% for naive CD8, roughly 2.3% for memory CD4, and around 0.4% for memory CD8. Naive subsets generally had larger estimated clonotype richness than memory subsets. Based on pairwise subsampling, the degree of clonotype sharing among donors was expected to be affected by sequencing depth. Compared with non-shared clonotypes, clonotypes shared by all four sorted-subset donors had higher generation probabilities.

Taken from the germline V gene, the CDR1 and CDR2 loops are SGHTA and FQGNSA. The CDR3 runs 16 residues from the cysteine to the phenylalanine. Here the CDR3 DNA is all that survives: 48 bases in frame from base 1. V is trimmed back by 4 bases and J by 1 base, and the junction contains 9 bases that no gene match accounts for. Healthy HIV-negative adults with no recently reported acute infections or vaccinations were included as donors. Only Caucasian adults living in Nashville, Tennessee, USA were represented among the donors. Magnetic negative selection was used to enrich CD4+ T cells, after which naive cells were positively selected on CD45RA and the negative fraction became the memory subset. Blood was collected by leukapheresis, and PBMCs were isolated by Ficoll-Histopaque density gradient centrifugation and then cryopreserved in liquid nitrogen vapor phase. Analytical flow cytometry was used to check the purity and quantity of every magnetically sorted T cell population. Genomic DNA was isolated from every sorted fraction and measured by UV absorbance on a Nanodrop 2000c.

In the case of this clone: This clone's antigen is unknown. Base qualities are missing; no much larger clone stands one base away.

Using the deep immunoSEQ assay, multiplex PCR amplified TCR CDR3 regions from genomic DNA. Genomic DNA extracted from each cell subset was distributed evenly over all wells of several immunoSEQ 96-well plates, and each plate served as one replicate. For sorted subsets, each replicate PCR was loaded with roughly 0.2 ug genomic DNA, equivalent to 25,000 to 35,000 T cell genomes. Purified libraries were measured with a Qubit 3.0 fluorometer, size-checked on a Bioanalyzer 2100, and measured again with the KAPA Library Quantification kit. Every immunoSEQ 96-well plate was sequenced on a separate single-read 150-cycle Illumina NextSeq 550 flow cell. The paper's processing steps were these. The immunoSEQ output contained only junctional sequences without quality scores, so filtering could not match that applied to full-length reads. Sequences were annotated with PyIR, a Python wrapper for IgBLAST v1.9, using IMGT germline references to assign V/J genes and CDR3. Reads were removed for weak V/J assignments (E-value above 1e-6), missing CDR3, stop codons, out-of-frame junctions, or ambiguous translated residues. V3J clonotypes were defined as sequences sharing the same inferred V gene, J gene, and CDR3 amino acid sequence. The percentage overlap between two repertoires was calculated by dividing the number of shared unique clonotypes by the size of the smaller repertoire. Repertoire richness was assessed with RTK rarefaction, the Chao1 estimator, and Recon v2.1 estimates of unobserved clonotypes. Generation probabilities for all TCRbeta clonotypes obtained by the gDNA method from a few donors were computed using OLGA. The immuneACCESS repertoire file appears here via TCRdb, limited to in-frame rearrangements. These files lack a portion of the clones; in checked studies, under half of the deficit traces to unresolved V genes, and the cause of the others is not known. V and J calls and clone size are those listed in that table; D and trimming were worked out from the DNA. The sample profile shows approximately 2.4 million clones; approximately 94% of them were found once. The ten largest clones add up to about 0.13% of the sample.

The clonotype comes from a man in his late teens or twenties in good health. Here the chain combines TRBV7-2 and TRBJ1-2; the central 7 bases match TRBD1. The sequencing sample was made of naive CD4+ T cells sorted from blood. This specimen's cell subset or site label, per the study, means: CD45RA+ positively selected. The DNA sequence reads TGTGCCAGCAGCTCCTCAAGGGACAGCGTTAACTATGGCTACACCTTC. It translates to CASSSSRDSVNYGYTF.